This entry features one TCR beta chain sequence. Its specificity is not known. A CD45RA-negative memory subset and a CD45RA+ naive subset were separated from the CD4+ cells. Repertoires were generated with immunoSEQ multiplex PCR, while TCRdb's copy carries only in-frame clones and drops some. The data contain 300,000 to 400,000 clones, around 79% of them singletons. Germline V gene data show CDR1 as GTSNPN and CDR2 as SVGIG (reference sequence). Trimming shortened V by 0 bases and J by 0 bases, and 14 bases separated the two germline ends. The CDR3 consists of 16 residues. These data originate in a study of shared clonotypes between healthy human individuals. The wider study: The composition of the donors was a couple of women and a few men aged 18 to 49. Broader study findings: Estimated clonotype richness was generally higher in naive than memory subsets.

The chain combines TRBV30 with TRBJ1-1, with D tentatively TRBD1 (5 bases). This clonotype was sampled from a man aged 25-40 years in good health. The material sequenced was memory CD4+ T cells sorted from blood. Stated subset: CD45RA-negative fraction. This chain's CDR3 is CAWSVRRGTMNTEAFF. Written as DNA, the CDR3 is TGTGCCTGGAGTGTAAGACGGGGCACAATGAACACTGAAGCTTTCTTT.